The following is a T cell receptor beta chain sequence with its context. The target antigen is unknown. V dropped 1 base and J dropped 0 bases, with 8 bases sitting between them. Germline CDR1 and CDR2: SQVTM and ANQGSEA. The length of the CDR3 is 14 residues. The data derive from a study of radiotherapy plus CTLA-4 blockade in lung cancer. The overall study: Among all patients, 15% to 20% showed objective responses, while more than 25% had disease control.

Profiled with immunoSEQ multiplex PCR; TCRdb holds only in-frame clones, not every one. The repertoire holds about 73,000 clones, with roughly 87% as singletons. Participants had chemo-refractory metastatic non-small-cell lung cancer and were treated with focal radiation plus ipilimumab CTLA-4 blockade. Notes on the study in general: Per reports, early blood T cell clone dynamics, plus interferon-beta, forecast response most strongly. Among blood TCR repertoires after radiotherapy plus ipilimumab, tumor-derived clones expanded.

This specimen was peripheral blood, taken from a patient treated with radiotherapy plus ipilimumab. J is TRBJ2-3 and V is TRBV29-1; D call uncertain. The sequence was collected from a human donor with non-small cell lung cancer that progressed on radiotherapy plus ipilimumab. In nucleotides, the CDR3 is TGCAGCGTTGAAGGGTCAGCTAGCACAGATACGCAGTATTTT. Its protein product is CSVEGSASTDTQYF.